This TCR beta chain was retrieved from a study of identical twins. One entry per CDR3 protein results from TCRdb running MiXCR on the 5' RACE reads. The sample records 260,000 or so distinct CDR3 sequences, roughly 7.5% being singletons. The sample holds many counts of this clonotype. This same sample was also taken into another study, of yellow fever vaccine responses in identical twins.

This TCR was recovered from a woman aged 18-35 years in good health. Input material: CD8+ T cells sorted from blood.

CDR3 sequence reads: CASSASGGLGEKLFF. CDR3 bases: TGTGCCAGCAGCGCCAGTGGGGGCTTGGGTGAAAAACTGTTTTTT. The chain is built from TRBV7-8 and TRBJ1-4; TRBD1 is a possible D gene (6 bases). The CDR3 has 15 amino acids. The germline V gene encodes CDR1 SGHVS and CDR2 FQNEAQ. V was clipped by 5 bases and J by 7 bases, with 17 bases between them. The full variable domain, with the rest looked up from reference TRBV7-8 and TRBJ1-4, is GAGVSQSPRYKVAKRGQDVALRCDPISGHVSLFWYQQALGQGPEFLTYFQNEAQLDKSGLPSDRFFAERPEGSVSTLKIQRTQQEDSAVYLCASSASGGLGEKLFFGSGTQLSVL.